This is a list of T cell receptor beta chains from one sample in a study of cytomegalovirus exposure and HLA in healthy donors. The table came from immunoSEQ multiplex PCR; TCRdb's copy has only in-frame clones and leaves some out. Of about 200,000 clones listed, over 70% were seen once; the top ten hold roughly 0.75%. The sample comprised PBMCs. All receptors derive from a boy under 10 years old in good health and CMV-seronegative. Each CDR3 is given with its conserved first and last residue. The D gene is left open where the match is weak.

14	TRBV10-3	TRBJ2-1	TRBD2	CAISASGGLNEQFF	TGTGCCATCTCCGCTAGCGGGGGGCTAAATGAGCAGTTCTTC
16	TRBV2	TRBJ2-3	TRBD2	CASSNIAGGGTDTQYF	TGTGCCAGCAGTAACATAGCGGGGGGTGGGACAGATACGCAGTATTTT
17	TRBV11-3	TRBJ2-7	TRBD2	CASSPKSGRSLFYEQYF	TGTGCCAGCAGCCCGAAAAGCGGGAGGTCCCTATTCTACGAGCAGTACTTC
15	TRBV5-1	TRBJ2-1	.	CASSLDNGGRNEQFF	TGCGCCAGCAGCTTGGACAATGGGGGGAGGAATGAGCAGTTCTTC
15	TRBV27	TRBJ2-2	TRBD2	CASKIGLAGSGELFF	TGTGCCAGCAAAATAGGGCTAGCGGGCTCCGGGGAGCTGTTTTTT
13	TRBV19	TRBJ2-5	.	CASSIDRSETQYF	TGTGCCAGTAGTATAGATCGTTCCGAGACCCAGTACTTC
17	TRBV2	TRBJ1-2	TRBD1	CASSTLDPGTGGGGYTF	TGTGCCAGCAGCACACTCGACCCCGGGACAGGGGGCGGCGGCTACACCTTC
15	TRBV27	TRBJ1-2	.	CASSSRDTTNYGYTF	TGTGCCAGCAGTTCCCGGGACACGACAAACTATGGCTACACCTTC
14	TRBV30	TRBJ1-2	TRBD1	CAWTPGQAGYGYTF	TGTGCCTGGACCCCAGGACAGGCGGGCTATGGCTACACCTTC
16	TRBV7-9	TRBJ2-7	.	CASSVTSGTRPSEQYF	TGTGCCAGCAGCGTAACATCCGGGACTCGGCCGAGCGAGCAGTACTTC
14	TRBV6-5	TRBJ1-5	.	CASSARRGNQPQHF	TGTGCCAGCAGTGCTCGACGGGGCAATCAGCCCCAGCATTTT
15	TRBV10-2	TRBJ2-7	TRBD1	CASSVLRDRFYEQYF	TGCGCCAGCAGTGTTCTCCGGGACAGGTTCTACGAGCAGTACTTC
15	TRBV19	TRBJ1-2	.	CASSTRQAANYGYTF	TGTGCCAGTAGTACCCGACAGGCAGCTAACTATGGCTACACCTTC
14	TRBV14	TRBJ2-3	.	CASRGRRGTDTQYF	TGTGCCAGCAGGGGGAGGAGGGGCACAGATACGCAGTATTTT
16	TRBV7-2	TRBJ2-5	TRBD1	CASTPMAGGYQETQYF	TGTGCCAGCACGCCGATGGCAGGGGGTTACCAAGAGACCCAGTACTTC